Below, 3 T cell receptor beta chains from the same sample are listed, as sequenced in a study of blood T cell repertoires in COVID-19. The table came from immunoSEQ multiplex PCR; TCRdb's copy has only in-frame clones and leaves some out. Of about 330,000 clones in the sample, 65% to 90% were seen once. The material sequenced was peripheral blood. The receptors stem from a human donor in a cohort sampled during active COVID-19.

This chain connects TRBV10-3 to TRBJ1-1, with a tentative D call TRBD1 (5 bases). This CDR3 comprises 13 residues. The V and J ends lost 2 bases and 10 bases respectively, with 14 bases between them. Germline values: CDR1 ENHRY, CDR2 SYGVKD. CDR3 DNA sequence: TGTGCCATCAGTGAGAAACTTGCCCAGGGAGCTTTCTTT. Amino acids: CAISEKLAQGAFF.

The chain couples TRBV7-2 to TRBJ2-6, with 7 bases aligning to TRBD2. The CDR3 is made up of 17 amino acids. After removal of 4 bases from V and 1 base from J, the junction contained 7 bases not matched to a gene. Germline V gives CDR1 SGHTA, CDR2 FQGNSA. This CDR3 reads CASSWHGGVSGANVLTF. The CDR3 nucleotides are TGTGCCAGCAGCTGGCATGGGGGGGTATCTGGGGCCAACGTCCTGACTTTC.

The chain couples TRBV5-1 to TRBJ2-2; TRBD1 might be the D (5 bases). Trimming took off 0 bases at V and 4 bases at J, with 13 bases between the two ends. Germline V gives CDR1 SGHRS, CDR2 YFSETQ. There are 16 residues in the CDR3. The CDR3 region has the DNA TGCGCCAGCAGCTTGGAGCTAGGGGCGTCCACCGGGGAGCTGTTTTTT. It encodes CASSLELGASTGELFF.